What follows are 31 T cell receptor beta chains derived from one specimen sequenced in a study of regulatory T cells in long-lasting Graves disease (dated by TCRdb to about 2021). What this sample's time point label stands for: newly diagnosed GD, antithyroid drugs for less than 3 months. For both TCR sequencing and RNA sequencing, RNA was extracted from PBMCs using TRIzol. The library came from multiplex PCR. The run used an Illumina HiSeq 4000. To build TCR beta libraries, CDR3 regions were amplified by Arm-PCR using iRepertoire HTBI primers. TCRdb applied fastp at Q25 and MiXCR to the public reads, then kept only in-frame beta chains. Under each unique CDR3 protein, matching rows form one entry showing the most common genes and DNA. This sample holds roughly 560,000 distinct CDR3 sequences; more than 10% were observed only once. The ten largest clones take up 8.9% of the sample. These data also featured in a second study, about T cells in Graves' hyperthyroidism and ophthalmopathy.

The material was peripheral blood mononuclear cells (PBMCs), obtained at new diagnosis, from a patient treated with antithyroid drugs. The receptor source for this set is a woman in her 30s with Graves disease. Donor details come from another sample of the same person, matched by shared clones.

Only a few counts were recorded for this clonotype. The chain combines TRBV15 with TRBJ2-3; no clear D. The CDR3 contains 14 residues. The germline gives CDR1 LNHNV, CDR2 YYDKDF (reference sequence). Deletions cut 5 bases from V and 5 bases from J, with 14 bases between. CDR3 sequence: CATSLLRFKDTQYF. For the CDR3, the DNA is TGTGCCACCAGCCTCCTCCGGTTCAAAGATACGCAGTATTTT. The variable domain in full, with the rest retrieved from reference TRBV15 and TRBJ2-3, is DAMVIQNPRYQVTQFGKPVTLSCSQTLNHNVMYWYQQKSSQAPKLLFHYYDKDFNNEADTPDNFQSRRPNTSFCFLDIRSPGLGDTAMYLCATSLLRFKDTQYFGPGTRLTVL.

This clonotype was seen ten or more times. The CDR3 coding sequence is TGCGCCAGCAGCCTTTTCGGGACAGGGGGGAGGCAGCCCCAGCATTTT. This sequence encodes CASSLFGTGGRQPQHF. The chain couples TRBV4-1 to TRBJ1-5; TRBD1 matches at 11 bases. The CDR3 sequence is 16 residues long. V lost 4 bases to trimming and J lost 7 bases; unmatched junction nucleotides: 9. Germline V gene data show CDR1 as MGHRA and CDR2 as YSYEKL.

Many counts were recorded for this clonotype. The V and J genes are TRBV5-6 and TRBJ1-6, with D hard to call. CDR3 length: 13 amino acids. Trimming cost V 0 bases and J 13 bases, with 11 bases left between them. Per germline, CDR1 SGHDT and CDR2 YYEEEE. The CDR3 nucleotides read TGTGCCAGCAGCTTGGGGGCCATCTCCCCCCTCCACTTT. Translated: CASSLGAISPLHF.

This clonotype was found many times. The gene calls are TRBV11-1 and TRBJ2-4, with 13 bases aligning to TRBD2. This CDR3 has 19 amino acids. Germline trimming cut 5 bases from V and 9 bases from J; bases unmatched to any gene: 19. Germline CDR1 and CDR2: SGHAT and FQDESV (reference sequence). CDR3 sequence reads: CASSPLSWTSGRVPGIQYF. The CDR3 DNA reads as TGTGCCAGCAGCCCACTATCTTGGACTAGCGGGAGAGTACCAGGCATTCAGTACTTC.

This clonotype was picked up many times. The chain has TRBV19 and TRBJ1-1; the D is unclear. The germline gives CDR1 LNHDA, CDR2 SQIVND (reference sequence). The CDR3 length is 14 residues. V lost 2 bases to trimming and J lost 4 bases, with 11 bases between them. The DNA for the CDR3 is TGTGCCAGTAGTATATATGGGGTAGGCACTGAAGCTTTCTTT. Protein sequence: CASSIYGVGTEAFF.

CDR3 DNA sequence: TGCGCCAGCAGTGAGGCGGACAGGGGGATGGGATACCAAGAGACCCAGTACTTC. It specifies CASSEADRGMGYQETQYF. The genes are TRBV10-2 and TRBJ2-5, with 10 bases lining up with TRBD1. CDR1 and CDR2 (germline): WSHSY, SAAADI. The CDR3 consists of 18 residues. J lost 0 bases, V lost 2 bases, and 9 bases had no gene match.

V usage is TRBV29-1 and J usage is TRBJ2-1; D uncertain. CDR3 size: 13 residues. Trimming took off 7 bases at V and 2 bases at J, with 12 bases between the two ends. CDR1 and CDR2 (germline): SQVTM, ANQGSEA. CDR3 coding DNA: TGCAGCGCTCCAATTACTACCTACAATGAGCAGTTCTTC. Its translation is CSAPITTYNEQFF.

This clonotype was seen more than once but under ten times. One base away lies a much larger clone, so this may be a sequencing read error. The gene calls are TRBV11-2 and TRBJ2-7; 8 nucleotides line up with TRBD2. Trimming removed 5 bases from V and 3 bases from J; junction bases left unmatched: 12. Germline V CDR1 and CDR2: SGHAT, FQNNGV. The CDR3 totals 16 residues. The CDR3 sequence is CASSQTGRGGGYEQYF. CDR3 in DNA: TGTGCCAGCAGCCAGACTGGCCGGGGGGGCGGCTACGAGCAGTACTTC.

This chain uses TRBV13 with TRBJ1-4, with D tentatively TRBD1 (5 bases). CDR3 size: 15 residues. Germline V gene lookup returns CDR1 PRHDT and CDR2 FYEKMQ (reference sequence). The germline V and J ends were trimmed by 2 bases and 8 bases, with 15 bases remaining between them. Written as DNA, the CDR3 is TGTGCCAGCAGCTTAAGAGGGACCATAGGCGAAAAACTGTTTTTT. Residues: CASSLRGTIGEKLFF.

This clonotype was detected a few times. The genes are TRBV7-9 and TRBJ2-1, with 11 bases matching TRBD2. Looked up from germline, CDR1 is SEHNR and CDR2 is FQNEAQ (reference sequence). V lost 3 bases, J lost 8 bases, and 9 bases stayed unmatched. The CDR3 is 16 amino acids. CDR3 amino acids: CASSFPAASGRYEQFF. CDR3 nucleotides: TGTGCCAGCAGCTTTCCGGCGGCTAGCGGGAGGTATGAGCAGTTCTTC.

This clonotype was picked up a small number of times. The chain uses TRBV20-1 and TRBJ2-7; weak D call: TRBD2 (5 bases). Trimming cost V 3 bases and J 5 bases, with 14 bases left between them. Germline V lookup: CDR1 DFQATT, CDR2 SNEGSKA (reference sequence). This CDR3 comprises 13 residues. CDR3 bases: TGCAGTGCTAGTTGGCTAGCTGTACACGAGCAGTACTTC. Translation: CSASWLAVHEQYF.

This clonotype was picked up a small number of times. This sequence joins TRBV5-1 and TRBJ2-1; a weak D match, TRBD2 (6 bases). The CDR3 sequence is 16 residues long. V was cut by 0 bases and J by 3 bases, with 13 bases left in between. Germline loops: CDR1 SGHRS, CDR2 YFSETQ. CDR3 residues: CASSLAQRLDYNEQFF. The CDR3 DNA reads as TGCGCCAGCAGCTTGGCCCAAAGACTAGACTACAATGAGCAGTTCTTC.

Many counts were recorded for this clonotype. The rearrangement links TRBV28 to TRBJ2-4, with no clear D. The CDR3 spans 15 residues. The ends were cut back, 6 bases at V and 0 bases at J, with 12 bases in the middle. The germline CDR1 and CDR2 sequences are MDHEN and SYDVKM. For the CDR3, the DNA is TGTGCCAGCAGCCCACGCCCTATAGCCAAAAACATTCAGTACTTC. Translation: CASSPRPIAKNIQYF.

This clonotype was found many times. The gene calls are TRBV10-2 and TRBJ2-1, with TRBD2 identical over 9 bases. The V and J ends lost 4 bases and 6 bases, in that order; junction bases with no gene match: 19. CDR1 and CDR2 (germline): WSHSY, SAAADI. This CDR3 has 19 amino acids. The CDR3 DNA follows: TGCGCCAGCAGTGGCTCGGGGACAGCTGCCGGGACTAGCCTCAATGAGCAGTTCTTC. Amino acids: CASSGSGTAAGTSLNEQFF.

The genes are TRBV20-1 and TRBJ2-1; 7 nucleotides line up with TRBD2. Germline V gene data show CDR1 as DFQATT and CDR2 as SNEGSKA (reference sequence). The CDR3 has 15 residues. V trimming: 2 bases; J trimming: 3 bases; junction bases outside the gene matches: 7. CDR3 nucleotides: TGCAGTGCTAGATCGCAGCGGGAATACTACAATGAGCAGTTCTTC. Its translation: CSARSQREYYNEQFF.

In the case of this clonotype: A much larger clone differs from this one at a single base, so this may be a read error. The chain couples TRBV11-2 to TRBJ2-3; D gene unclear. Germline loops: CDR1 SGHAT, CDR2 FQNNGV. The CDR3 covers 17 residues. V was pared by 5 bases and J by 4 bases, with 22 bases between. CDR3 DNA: TGTGCCAGCAGCCCACGGTGGTGGCAGAACCAGGCAGATACGCAGTATTTT. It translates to CASSPRWWQNQADTQYF.

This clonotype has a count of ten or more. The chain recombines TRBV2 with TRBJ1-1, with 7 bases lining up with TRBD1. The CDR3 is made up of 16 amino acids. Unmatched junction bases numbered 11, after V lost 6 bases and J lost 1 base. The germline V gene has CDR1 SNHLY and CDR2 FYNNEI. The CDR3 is CASSVPGGARNTEAFF. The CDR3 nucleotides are TGTGCCAGCAGCGTTCCAGGGGGGGCGCGGAACACTGAAGCTTTCTTT.

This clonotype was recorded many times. CDR3 sequence reads: CASSPRGIGAGYTF. DNA for the CDR3: TGTGCCAGCAGTCCTCGAGGTATTGGGGCTGGCTACACCTTC. The chain has TRBV6-1 and TRBJ1-2; perhaps TRBD1 as D (5 bases). CDR1 and CDR2 (germline): MNHNS, SASEGT. This CDR3 region has 14 residues. The ends were cut back, 5 bases at V and 7 bases at J, with 17 bases in the middle.

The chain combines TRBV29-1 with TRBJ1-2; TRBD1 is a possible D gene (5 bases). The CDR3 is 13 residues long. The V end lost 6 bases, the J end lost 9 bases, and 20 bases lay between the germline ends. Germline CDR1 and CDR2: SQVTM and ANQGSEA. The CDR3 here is CSVLDGTGVSYTF. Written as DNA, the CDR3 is TGCAGCGTCCTGGACGGGACCGGAGTGAGCTACACCTTC.

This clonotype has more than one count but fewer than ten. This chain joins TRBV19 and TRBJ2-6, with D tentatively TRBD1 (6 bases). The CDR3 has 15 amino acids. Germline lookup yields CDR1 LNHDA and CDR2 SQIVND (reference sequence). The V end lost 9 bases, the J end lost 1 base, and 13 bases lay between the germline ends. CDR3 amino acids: CASEQGGSGANVLTF. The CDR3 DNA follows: TGTGCCAGCGAGCAAGGGGGATCTGGGGCCAACGTCCTGACTTTC. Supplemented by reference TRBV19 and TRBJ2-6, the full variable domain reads DGGITQSPKYLFRKEGQNVTLSCEQNLNHDAMYWYRQDPGQGLRLIYYSQIVNDFQKGDIAEGYSVSREKKESFPLTVTSAQKNPTAFYLCASEQGGSGANVLTFGAGSRLTVL.

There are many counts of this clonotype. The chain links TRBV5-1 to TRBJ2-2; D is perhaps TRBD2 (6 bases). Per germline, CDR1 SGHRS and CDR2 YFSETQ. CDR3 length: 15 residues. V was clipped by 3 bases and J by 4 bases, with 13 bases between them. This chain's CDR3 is CASSWGLPSTGELFF. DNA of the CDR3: TGCGCCAGCAGCTGGGGACTCCCCAGCACCGGGGAGCTGTTTTTT. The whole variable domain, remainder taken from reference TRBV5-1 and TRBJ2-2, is KAGVTQTPRYLIKTRGQQVTLSCSPISGHRSVSWYQQTPGQGLQFLFEYFSETQRNKGNFPGRFSGRQFSNSRSEMNVSTLELGDSALYLCASSWGLPSTGELFFGEGSRLTVL.

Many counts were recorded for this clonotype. The CDR3 here is CASSPPWQKETQYF. CDR3 coding DNA: TGTGCCAGCAGCCCCCCCTGGCAGAAAGAGACCCAGTACTTC. The rearrangement joins TRBV11-2 to TRBJ2-5; D is ambiguous. V lost 5 bases and J lost 3, with 13 bases in between. This CDR3 has 14 amino acids. Germline values: CDR1 SGHAT, CDR2 FQNNGV.

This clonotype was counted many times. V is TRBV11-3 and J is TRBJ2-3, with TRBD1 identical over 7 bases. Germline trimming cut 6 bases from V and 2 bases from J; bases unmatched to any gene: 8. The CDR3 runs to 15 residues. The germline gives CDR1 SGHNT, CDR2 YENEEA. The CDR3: CASSFMGQNTDTQYF. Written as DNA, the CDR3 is TGTGCCAGCAGTTTTATGGGACAGAACACAGATACGCAGTATTTT. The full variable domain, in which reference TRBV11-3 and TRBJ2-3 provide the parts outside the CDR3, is EAGVVQSPRYKIIEKKQPVAFWCNPISGHNTLYWYLQNLGQGPELLIRYENEEAVDDSQLPKDRFSAERLKGVDSTLKIQPAELGDSAVYLCASSFMGQNTDTQYFGPGTRLTVL.

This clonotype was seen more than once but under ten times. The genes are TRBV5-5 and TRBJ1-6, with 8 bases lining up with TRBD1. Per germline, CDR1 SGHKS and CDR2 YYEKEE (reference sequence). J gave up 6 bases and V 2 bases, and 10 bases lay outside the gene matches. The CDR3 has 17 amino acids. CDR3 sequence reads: CASSFRPQGAGNSPLHF. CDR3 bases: TGTGCCAGCAGCTTCAGACCGCAGGGGGCGGGTAATTCACCCCTCCACTTT.

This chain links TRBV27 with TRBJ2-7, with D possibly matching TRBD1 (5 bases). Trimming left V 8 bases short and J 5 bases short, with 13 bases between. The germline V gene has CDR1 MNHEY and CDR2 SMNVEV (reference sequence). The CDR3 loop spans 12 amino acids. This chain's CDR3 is CASPGGAHEQYF. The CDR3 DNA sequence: TGTGCCAGCCCCGGTGGGGCCCACGAGCAGTACTTC.

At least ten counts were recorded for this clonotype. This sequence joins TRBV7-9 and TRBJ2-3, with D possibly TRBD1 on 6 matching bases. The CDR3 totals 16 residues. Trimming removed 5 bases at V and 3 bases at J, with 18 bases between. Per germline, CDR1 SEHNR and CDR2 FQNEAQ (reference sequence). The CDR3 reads CASSPRDTGRTDTQYF. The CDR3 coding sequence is TGTGCCAGCAGCCCCCGGGACACCGGCAGGACAGATACGCAGTATTTT.

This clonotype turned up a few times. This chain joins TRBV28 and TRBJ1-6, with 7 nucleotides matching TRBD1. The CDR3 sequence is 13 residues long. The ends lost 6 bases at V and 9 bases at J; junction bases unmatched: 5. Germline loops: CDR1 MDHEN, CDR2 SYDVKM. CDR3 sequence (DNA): TGTGCCAGCAGCCCGGACAGGCTTTCACCCCTCCACTTT. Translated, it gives CASSPDRLSPLHF.

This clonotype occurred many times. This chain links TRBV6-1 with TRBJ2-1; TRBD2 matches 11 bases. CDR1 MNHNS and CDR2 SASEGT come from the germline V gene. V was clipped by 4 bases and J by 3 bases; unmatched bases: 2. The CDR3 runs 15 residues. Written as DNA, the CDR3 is TGTGCCAGCAGTGCCGGGACTAGCGGCTACAATGAGCAGTTCTTC. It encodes CASSAGTSGYNEQFF.

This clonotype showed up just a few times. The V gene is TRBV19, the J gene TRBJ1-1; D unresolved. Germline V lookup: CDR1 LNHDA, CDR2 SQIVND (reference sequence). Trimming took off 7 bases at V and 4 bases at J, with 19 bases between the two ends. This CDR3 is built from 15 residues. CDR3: CASKTDGVVGTEAFF. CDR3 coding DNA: TGTGCCAGTAAAACCGACGGGGTTGTGGGCACTGAAGCTTTCTTT.

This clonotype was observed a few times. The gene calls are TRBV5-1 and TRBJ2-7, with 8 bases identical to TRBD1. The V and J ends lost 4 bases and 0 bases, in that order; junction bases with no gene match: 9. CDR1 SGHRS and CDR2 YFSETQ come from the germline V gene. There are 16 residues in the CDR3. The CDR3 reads CASSIETGGLSYEQYF. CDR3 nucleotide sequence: TGCGCCAGCAGCATAGAAACAGGGGGTCTCTCCTACGAGCAGTACTTC.

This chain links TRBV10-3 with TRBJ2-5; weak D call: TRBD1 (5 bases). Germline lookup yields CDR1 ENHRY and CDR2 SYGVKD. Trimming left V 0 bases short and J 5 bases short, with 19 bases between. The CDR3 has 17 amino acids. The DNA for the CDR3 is TGTGCCATCAGTGAGTCAAGGTATCAGGGATCTTGGGAGACCCAGTACTTC. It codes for CAISESRYQGSWETQYF.